One T cell receptor beta chain is described in this entry. No antigen is known for it. The data are from a study of PD-1 blockade in classical Hodgkin lymphoma. All patients relapsed after autologous stem cell transplantation, and brentuximab vedotin exposure varied. V lost 2 bases and J 10 bases, leaving 9 bases between the germline ends. The CDR3 loop spans 11 amino acids. Per the germline V gene, CDR1 is SGHDT and CDR2 is YYEEEE. Findings of the study overall: Whoever responded completely had baseline diversity much like that seen in newly diagnosed patients. Significant TCR diversity gains by C4D1 occurred in CD4+ but not CD8+ cells. Newly diagnosed patients were said to have less baseline TCR diversity than healthy donors did.

This table comes from immunoSEQ multiplex PCR, and its TCRdb copy is limited to in-frame clones, with some not included. Of 25,000 to 30,000 clones listed, 82% are singletons. This sample comprised peripheral blood mononuclear cells (PBMCs), obtained before the second cycle of nivolumab. The rearrangement links TRBV5-6 to TRBJ1-1; D call uncertain. The receptor was isolated from a human donor with classical Hodgkin lymphoma. CDR3 bases: TGTGCCAGCAGCTTAGCGGACGTAGCTTTCTTT. It yields the protein CASSLADVAFF. The full variable domain, completed using reference TRBV5-6 and TRBJ1-1, is DAGVTQSPTHLIKTRGQQVTLRCSPKSGHDTVSWYQQALGQGPQFIFQYYEEEERQRGNFPDRFSGHQFPNYSSELNVNALLLGDSALYLCASSLADVAFFGQGTRLTVV.